This T cell receptor beta chain was identified during a study of metastatic and nonmetastatic thyroid tumors. Study overall: A comparison of repertoires was made across blood and tumor or nodule tissue from malignant and benign thyroid patients. Findings and limits, study-wide: Patients with malignant thyroid tumors reportedly had significantly higher TCR beta diversity than those with benign nodules, in blood and tumor.

How the authors handled the data: The authors used CDR3 differences across clinicopathological groups to build a distant-metastasis classifier for papillary thyroid cancer. TCRdb reanalyzed the PCR reads via MiXCR. These V and J calls are TCRdb output, not the study's own analysis. The sample lists around 29,000 clones, around a quarter occurring once. CDR1 and CDR2 from the germline V gene are SGHVS and FQNEAQ. The CDR3 is 17 residues long. Trimming at V came to 3 bases and at J to 5 bases, leaving 11 bases not matched to a gene. The sample holds a few counts of this clone. Its matching antigen is unknown. The sample has other DNA sequences that encode this CDR3 too. Thyroid surgery was preceded by no treatment in any patient.

V and J are TRBV7-8 and TRBJ2-1; 9 bases are shared with TRBD1. The TCR was taken from a female donor with papillary thyroid cancer or a benign thyroid nodule (not recorded which). Some clones in this sample may be carry-over from other donors' samples. The sequenced sample was blood. The CDR3: CASSLGFIGQGNNEQFF. DNA of the CDR3: TGTGCCAGCAGCTTGGGTTTTATTGGACAGGGGAACAATGAGCAGTTCTTC.